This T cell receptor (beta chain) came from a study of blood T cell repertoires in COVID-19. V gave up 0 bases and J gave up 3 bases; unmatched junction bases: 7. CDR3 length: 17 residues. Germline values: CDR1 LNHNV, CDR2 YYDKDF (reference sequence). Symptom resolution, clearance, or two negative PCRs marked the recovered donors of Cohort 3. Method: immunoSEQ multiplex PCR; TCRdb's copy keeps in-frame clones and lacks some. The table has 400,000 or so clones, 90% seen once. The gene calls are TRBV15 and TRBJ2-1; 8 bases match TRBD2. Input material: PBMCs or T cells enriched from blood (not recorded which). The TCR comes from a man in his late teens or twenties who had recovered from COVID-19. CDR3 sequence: CATSRDPGTSIYNEQFF. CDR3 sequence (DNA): TGTGCCACCAGCAGAGACCCCGGGACTAGTATCTACAATGAGCAGTTCTTC. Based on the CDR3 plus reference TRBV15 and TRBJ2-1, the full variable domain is DAMVIQNPRYQVTQFGKPVTLSCSQTLNHNVMYWYQQKSSQAPKLLFHYYDKDFNNEADTPDNFQSRRPNTSFCFLDIRSPGLGDTAMYLCATSRDPGTSIYNEQFFGPGTRLTVL.